This TCR beta chain was observed in a study of blood T cell repertoires in COVID-19. The wider study: Specimens from acute and convalescent COVID-19 originated in the United States, Italy and Spain. The cDNA or gDNA used as material had been derived from T cells, B-cell-depleted T cells, or PBMCs.

CDR1 is MDHEN, CDR2 SYDVKM, per germline. The ends were cut back, 6 bases at V and 3 bases at J, with 12 bases in the middle. This CDR3 has 14 amino acids. Original analysis: Amplified reference gene primers provided the basis for estimating nucleated cell counts. Repertoires were generated with immunoSEQ multiplex PCR, while TCRdb's copy carries only in-frame clones and drops some. V, J and clone size are those of that table, while D and trimming were read from the DNA. In the table there are 200,000 to 250,000 clones, about nine tenths of which are singletons. The rearrangement uses TRBV28 and TRBJ1-5; D uncertain. Material: peripheral blood. This clonotype was sampled from a man older than 75 with acute or convalescent COVID-19. The CDR3 reads CASSLGRSNQPQHF. As DNA, the CDR3 is TGTGCCAGCAGCCTAGGCCGTTCCAATCAGCCCCAGCATTTT. Combining the CDR3 with reference TRBV28 and TRBJ1-5 gives the whole variable domain DVKVTQSSRYLVKRTGEKVFLECVQDMDHENMFWYRQDPGLGLRLIYFSYDVKMKEKGDIPEGYSVSREKKERFSLILESASTNQTSMYLCASSLGRSNQPQHFGDGTRLSIL.